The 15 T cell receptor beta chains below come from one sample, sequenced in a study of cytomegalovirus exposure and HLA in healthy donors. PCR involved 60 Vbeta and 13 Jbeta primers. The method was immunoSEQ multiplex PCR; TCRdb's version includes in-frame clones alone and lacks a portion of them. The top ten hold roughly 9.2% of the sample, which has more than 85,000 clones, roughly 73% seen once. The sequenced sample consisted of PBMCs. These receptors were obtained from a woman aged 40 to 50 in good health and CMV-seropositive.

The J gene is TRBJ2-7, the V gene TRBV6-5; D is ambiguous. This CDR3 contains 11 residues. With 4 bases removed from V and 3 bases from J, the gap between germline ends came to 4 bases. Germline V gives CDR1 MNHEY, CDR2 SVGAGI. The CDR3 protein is CASSFGYEQYF. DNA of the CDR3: TGTGCCAGCAGTTTCGGCTACGAGCAGTACTTC.

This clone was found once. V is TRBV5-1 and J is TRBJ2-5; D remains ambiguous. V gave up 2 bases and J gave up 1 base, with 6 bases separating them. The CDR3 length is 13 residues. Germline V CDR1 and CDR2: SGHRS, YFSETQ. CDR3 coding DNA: TGCGCCAGCAGCTTCGGGTTCCAAGAGACCCAGTACTTC. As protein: CASSFGFQETQYF. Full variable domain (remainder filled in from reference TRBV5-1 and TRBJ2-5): KAGVTQTPRYLIKTRGQQVTLSCSPISGHRSVSWYQQTPGQGLQFLFEYFSETQRNKGNFPGRFSGRQFSNSRSEMNVSTLELGDSALYLCASSFGFQETQYFGPGTRLLVL.

CDR3 nucleotides: TGCGCCAGCAGCCCCGGGACAGGGATCAATGAGCAGTTCTTC. Its protein product is CASSPGTGINEQFF. The chain couples TRBV4-3 to TRBJ2-1, with TRBD1 matching 9 bases. Germline assignment: CDR1 LGHNA and CDR2 YSLEER. There are 14 residues in the CDR3. V dropped 4 bases and J dropped 6; count of bases not matched to a gene: 4.

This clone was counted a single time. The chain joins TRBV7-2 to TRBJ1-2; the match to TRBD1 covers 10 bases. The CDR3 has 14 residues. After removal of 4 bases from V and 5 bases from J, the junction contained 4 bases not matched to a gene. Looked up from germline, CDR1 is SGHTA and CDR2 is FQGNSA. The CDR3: CASSWGQGKYGYTF. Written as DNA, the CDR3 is TGTGCCAGCAGCTGGGGACAGGGGAAGTATGGCTACACCTTC. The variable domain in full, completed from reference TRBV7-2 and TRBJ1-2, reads GAGVSQSPSNKVTEKGKDVELRCDPISGHTALYWYRQSLGQGLEFLIYFQGNSAPDKSGLPSDRFSAERTGGSVSTLTIQRTQQEDSAVYLCASSWGQGKYGYTFGSGTRLTVV.

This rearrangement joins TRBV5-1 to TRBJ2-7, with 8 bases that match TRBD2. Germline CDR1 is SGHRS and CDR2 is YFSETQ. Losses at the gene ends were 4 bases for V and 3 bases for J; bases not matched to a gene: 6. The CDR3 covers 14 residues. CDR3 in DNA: TGCGCCAGCAGCGTCTCCGGGACTAGCTACGAGCAGTACTTC. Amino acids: CASSVSGTSYEQYF.

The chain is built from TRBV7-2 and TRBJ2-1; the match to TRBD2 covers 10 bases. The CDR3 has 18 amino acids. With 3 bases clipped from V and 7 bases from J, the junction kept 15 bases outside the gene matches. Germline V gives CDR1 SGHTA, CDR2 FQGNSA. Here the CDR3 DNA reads TGTGCCAGCAGCTTCTGGACTCTAGCGGGGGTGCTTTCAAATGAGCAGTTCTTC. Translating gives CASSFWTLAGVLSNEQFF.

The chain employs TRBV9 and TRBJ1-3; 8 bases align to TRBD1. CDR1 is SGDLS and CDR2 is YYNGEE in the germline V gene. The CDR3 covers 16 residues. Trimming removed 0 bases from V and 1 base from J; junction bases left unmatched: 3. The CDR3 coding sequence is TGTGCCAGCAGCGTAGCGGGACAGGTTTCTGGAAACACCATATATTTT. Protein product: CASSVAGQVSGNTIYF.

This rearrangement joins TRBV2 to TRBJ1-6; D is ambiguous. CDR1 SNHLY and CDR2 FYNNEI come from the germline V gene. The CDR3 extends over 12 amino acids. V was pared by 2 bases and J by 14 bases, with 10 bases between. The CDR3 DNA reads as TGTGCCAGCAGTGAATCTAGCTTAGCCCTCCACTTT. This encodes CASSESSLALHF. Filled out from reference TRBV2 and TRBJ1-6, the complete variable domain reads EPEVTQTPSHQVTQMGQEVILRCVPISNHLYFYWYRQILGQKVEFLVSFYNNEISEKSEIFDDQFSVERPDGSNFTLKIRSTKLEDSAMYFCASSESSLALHFGNGTRLTVT.

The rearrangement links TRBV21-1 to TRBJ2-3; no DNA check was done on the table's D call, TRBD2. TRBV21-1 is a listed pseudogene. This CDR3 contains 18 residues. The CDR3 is CASSKSGFGGSRKDTQYF. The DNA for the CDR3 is TGTGCCAGCAGCAAATCTGGATTCGGCGGGAGCCGTAAAGATACGCAGTATTTT.

The CDR3 spells CASSLDEGATEAFF. CDR3 DNA: TGTGCCAGCAGCTTAGACGAGGGGGCCACTGAAGCTTTCTTT. This rearrangement joins TRBV7-8 to TRBJ1-1; the match to TRBD1 covers 7 bases. Germline lookup yields CDR1 SGHVS and CDR2 FQNEAQ. The junction had 3 bases not matched to a gene; V was cut back by 1 base and J by 4 bases. The CDR3 sequence is 14 residues long.

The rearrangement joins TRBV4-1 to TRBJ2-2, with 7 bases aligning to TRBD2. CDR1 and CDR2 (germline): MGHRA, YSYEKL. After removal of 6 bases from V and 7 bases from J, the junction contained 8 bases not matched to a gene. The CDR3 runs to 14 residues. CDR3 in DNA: TGCGCCAGCAGTCAGGGACTACTAGACGGGGAGCTGTTTTTT. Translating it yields CASSQGLLDGELFF.

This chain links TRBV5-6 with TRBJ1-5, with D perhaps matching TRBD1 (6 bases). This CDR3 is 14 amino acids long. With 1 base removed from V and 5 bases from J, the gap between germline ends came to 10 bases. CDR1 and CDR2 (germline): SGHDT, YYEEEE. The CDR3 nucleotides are TGTGCCAGCAGCTTGATGGACAGATATCAGCCCCAGCATTTT. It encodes CASSLMDRYQPQHF.

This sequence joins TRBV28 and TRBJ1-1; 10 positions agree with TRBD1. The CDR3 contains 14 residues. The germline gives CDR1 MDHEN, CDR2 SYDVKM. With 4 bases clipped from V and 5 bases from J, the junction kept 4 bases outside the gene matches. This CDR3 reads CASSSADRGTEAFF. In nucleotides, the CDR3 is TGTGCCAGCAGTTCGGCGGACAGGGGGACTGAAGCTTTCTTT.

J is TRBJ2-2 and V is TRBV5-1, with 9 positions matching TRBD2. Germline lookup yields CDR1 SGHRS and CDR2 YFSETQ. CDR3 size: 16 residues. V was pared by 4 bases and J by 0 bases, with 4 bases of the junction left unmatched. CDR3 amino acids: CASSRKREANTGELFF. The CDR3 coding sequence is TGCGCCAGCAGCAGAAAGCGGGAGGCGAACACCGGGGAGCTGTTTTTT.

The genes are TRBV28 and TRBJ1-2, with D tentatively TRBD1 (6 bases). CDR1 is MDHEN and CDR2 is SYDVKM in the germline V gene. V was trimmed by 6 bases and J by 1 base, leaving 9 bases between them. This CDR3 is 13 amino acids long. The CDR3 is CASSPQGNYGYTF. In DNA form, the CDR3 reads TGTGCCAGCAGCCCACAGGGTAACTATGGCTACACCTTC.